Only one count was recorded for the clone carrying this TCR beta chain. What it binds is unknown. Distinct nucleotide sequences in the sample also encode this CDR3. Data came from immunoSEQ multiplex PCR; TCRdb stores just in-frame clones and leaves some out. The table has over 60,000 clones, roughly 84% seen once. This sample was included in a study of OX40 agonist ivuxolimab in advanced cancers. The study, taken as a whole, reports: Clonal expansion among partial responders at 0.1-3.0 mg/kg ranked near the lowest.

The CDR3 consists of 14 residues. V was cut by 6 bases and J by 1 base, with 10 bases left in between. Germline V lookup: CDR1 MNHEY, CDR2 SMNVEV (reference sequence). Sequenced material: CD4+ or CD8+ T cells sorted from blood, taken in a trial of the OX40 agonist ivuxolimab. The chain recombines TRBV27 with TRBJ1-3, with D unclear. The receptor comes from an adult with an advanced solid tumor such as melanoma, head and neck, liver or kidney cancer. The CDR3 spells CASSPAGSGNTIYF. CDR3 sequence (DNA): TGTGCCAGCAGCCCAGCTGGGTCTGGAAACACCATATATTTT.